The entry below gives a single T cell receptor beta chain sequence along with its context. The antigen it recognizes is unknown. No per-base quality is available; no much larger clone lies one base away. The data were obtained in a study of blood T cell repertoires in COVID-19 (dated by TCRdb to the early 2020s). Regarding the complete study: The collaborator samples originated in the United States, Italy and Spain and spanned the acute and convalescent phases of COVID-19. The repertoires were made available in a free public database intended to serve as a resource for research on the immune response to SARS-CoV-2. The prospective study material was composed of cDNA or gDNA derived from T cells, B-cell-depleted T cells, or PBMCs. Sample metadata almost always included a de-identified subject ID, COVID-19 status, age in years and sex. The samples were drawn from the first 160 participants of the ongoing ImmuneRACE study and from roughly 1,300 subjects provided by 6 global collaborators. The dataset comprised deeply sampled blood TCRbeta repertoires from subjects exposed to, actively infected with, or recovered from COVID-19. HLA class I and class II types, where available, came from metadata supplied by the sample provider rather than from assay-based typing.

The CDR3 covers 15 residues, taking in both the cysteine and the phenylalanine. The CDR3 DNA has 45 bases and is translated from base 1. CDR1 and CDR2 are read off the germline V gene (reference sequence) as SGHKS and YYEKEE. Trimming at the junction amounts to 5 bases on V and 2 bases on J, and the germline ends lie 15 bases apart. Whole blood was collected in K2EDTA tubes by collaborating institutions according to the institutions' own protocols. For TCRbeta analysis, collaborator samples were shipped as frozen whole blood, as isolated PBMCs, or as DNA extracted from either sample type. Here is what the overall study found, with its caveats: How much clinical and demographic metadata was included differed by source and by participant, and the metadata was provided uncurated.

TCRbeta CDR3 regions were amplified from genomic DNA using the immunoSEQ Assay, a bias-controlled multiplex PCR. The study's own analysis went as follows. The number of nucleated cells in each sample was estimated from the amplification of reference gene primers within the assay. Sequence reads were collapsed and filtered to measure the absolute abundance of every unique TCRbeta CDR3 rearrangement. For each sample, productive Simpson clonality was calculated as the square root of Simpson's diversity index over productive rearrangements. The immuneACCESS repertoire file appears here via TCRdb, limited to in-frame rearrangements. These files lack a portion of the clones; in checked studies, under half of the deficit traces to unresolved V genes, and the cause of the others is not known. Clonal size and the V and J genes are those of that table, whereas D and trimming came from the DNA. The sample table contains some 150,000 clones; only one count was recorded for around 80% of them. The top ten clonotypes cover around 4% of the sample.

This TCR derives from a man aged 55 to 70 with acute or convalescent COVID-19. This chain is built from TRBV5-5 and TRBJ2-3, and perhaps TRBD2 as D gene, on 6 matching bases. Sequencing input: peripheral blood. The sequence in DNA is TGTGCCAGCAGTCCCGGGACTCTTCACACAGATACGCAGTATTTT. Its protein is CASSPGTLHTDTQYF.